A single sample gave rise to the 29 T cell receptor beta chains below, sequenced in a study of T cells after yellow fever vaccination. TCRdb reanalysed the 5' RACE reads using MiXCR and keeps one entry per CDR3 protein. The sample lists 350,000 or so distinct CDR3 sequences, roughly 8.3% seen once, with roughly 15% in the top ten. The material was PBMCs, obtained roughly 47 days after the first yellow fever vaccination. These receptors were collected from a man between 18 and 29 years old who received the YFV17D yellow fever vaccine.

In this sample, this clonotype turned up a few times. V usage is TRBV10-3 and J usage is TRBJ1-2; TRBD1 might be the D (5 bases). The V end lost 0 bases, the J end lost 4 bases, and 6 bases lay between the germline ends. This CDR3 has 13 amino acids. CDR1 and CDR2 (germline): ENHRY, SYGVKD. CDR3 sequence: CAISESTVYGYTF. In DNA form, the CDR3 reads TGTGCCATCAGTGAGTCGACAGTCTATGGCTACACCTTC.

This clonotype has just a few counts. The chain links TRBV21-1 to TRBJ2-7; the table's D call TRBD1 went unverified against the DNA. TRBV21-1 is tagged as a pseudogene. The CDR3 length is 10 residues. This CDR3 reads CASDRDEQYV. The CDR3 DNA follows: TGTGCCAGCGACAGGGACGAGCAGTACGTC.

Points on this clonotype: One base away lies a much larger clone, so this may be a sequencing read error. This chain links TRBV29-1 with TRBJ2-1; 8 bases are a match to TRBD2. The CDR3 runs 13 residues. Germline lookup yields CDR1 SQVTM and CDR2 ANQGSEA. The CDR3, as DNA: TGCAGAGTCCCAGAGGGACTAGTTGGGCAGCAGTTCTTC. Amino acids: CRVPEGLVGQQFF.

This chain links TRBV5-1 with TRBJ2-7; D not certain. The CDR3 has 14 residues. V lost 0 bases and J 3 bases, leaving 10 bases between the germline ends. CDR1 and CDR2 from the germline V gene are SGHRS and YFSETQ. CDR3 protein: CASSLGVSGYEQYF. The CDR3 DNA sequence: TGCGCCAGCAGCTTGGGCGTATCTGGCTACGAGCAGTACTTC. The variable domain in full, completed from reference TRBV5-1 and TRBJ2-7, reads KAGVTQTPRYLIKTRGQQVTLSCSPISGHRSVSWYQQTPGQGLQFLFEYFSETQRNKGNFPGRFSGRQFSNSRSEMNVSTLELGDSALYLCASSLGVSGYEQYFGPGTRLTVT.

This clonotype was recorded a few times. The V call is TRBV5-1, the J call TRBJ1-1, with 11 bases aligning to TRBD1. Trimming at V came to 4 bases and at J to 5 bases, leaving 7 bases not matched to a gene. Germline V gene lookup returns CDR1 SGHRS and CDR2 YFSETQ. The CDR3 consists of 15 residues. For the CDR3, the DNA is TGCGCCAGCAGCCATGGACAGGGGGCGGTAACTGAAGCTTTCTTT. It is translated as CASSHGQGAVTEAFF.

The table lists this clonotype with a few counts. The rearrangement links TRBV4-1 to TRBJ1-2, with D unclear. The germline gives CDR1 MGHRA, CDR2 YSYEKL. The V end lost 0 bases, the J end lost 7 bases, and 12 bases lay between the germline ends. This CDR3 contains 14 residues. The DNA for the CDR3 is TGCGCCAGCAGCCAAGACCGGAACCAAGGTGGCTACACCTTC. Translated, it gives CASSQDRNQGGYTF.

This clonotype was found many times. The chain has TRBV4-3 and TRBJ2-3, with D possibly TRBD1 on 6 matching bases. The CDR3 totals 15 residues. Between the trimmed V and J ends, which lost 0 bases and 4 bases, there was a span of 11 bases. Germline lookup yields CDR1 LGHNA and CDR2 YSLEER. The CDR3 DNA follows: TGCGCCAGCAGCCAAGATCACAGGGAGCCAGATACGCAGTATTTT. Protein product: CASSQDHREPDTQYF.

This clonotype was counted between two and nine times. This chain connects TRBV4-3 to TRBJ2-1; 7 positions match TRBD2. V trimming: 1 base; J trimming: 9 bases; junction bases outside the gene matches: 9. This CDR3 spans 15 amino acids. Germline V CDR1 and CDR2: LGHNA, YSLEER. CDR3 sequence reads: CASSQGGGYFGEQFF. Written as DNA, the CDR3 is TGCGCCAGCAGCCAAGGGGGGGGGTACTTCGGTGAGCAGTTCTTC.

Only a few counts were recorded for this clonotype. Written as DNA, the CDR3 is TGTGCCAGCAGTTTAATGGGGATTCGGACTGAAGCTTTCTTT. Protein product: CASSLMGIRTEAFF. V and J are TRBV12-3 or TRBV12-4 and TRBJ1-1; no firm D call. Trimming stripped 2 bases from V and 5 bases from J, with 12 bases between. The CDR3 is 14 amino acids.

Here the CDR3 DNA reads TGTGCCAGCAGCTTAGCGGGTAGCGGGGGGCTGTACGAGCAGTACTTC. This sequence encodes CASSLAGSGGLYEQYF. This chain links TRBV7-2 with TRBJ2-7; 10 nucleotides match TRBD2. From germline, CDR1 is SGHTA and CDR2 FQGNSA. The CDR3 is 16 residues long. After removal of 0 bases from V and 4 bases from J, the junction contained 6 bases not matched to a gene.

This chain links TRBV5-1 with TRBJ2-1; TRBD2 aligns across 16 bases. V was clipped by 4 bases and J by 5 bases; unmatched bases: 6. The CDR3 extends over 17 amino acids. CDR1 and CDR2 from the germline V gene are SGHRS and YFSETQ. This CDR3 is CASSPRGLAGGHNEQFF. In DNA, the CDR3 is TGCGCCAGCAGCCCCAGGGGACTAGCGGGGGGGCACAATGAGCAGTTCTTC.

V and J are TRBV4-1 and TRBJ2-7, with D unclear. The CDR3 extends over 15 amino acids. With 2 bases removed from V and 1 base from J, the gap between germline ends came to 12 bases. CDR1 and CDR2 (germline): MGHRA, YSYEKL. The CDR3 here is CASSQKSLGSYEQYV. CDR3 DNA: TGCGCCAGCAGCCAAAAGTCCCTGGGTTCCTACGAGCAGTACGTC.

V is TRBV4-1 and J is TRBJ1-3; D not certain. Trimming took off 8 bases at V and 0 bases at J, with 14 bases between the two ends. CDR3 size: 15 residues. CDR1 and CDR2 from the germline V gene are MGHRA and YSYEKL. CDR3 in amino acids: CASSATASSGNTIYF. The CDR3 nucleotides are TGCGCCAGCTCGGCGACTGCTAGCTCTGGAAACACCATATATTTT.

This chain connects TRBV6-2 or TRBV6-3 to TRBJ1-1; possibly TRBD1 for D (5 bases). Trimming took off 6 bases at V and 7 bases at J, with 15 bases between the two ends. CDR3 length equals 13 residues. Germline CDR1 and CDR2: MNHEY and SVGEGT. CDR3 bases: TGTGCCAGCAGAAACGTCGACAGAGATGAAGCTTTCTTT. It encodes CASRNVDRDEAFF.

This clonotype was recorded a few times. The V call is TRBV6-1, the J call TRBJ2-7; no clear D. Trimming stripped 8 bases from V and 4 bases from J, with 15 bases between. Germline-derived CDR1 and CDR2 are MNHNS and SASEGT. The CDR3 sequence is 13 residues long. CDR3 bases: TGTGCCAGCTCCGGGCAGACGGGTTACGAGCAGTACTTC. Protein: CASSGQTGYEQYF.

In this sample, this clonotype turned up many times. V usage is TRBV10-3 and J usage is TRBJ1-5; 7 nucleotides line up with TRBD1. CDR3 size: 14 residues. The germline V gene has CDR1 ENHRY and CDR2 SYGVKD. V dropped 2 bases and J dropped 6; count of bases not matched to a gene: 4. CDR3 in DNA: TGTGCCATCAGTGAGGACAGGGAGAGTCAGCCCCAGCATTTT. Translating gives CAISEDRESQPQHF.

This clonotype was seen a few times. The CDR3 DNA reads as TGTGCCAGCAGCTTGGTCGCAGGGGGCACTGAAGCTTTCTTT. This codes for CASSLVAGGTEAFF. This chain uses TRBV5-5 with TRBJ1-1; 7 bases align to TRBD1. CDR3 length equals 14 residues. The trim removed 0 bases at V and 4 bases at J, leaving 3 bases unmatched. Germline CDR1 SGHKS, CDR2 YYEKEE (reference sequence). Looking up the rest from reference TRBV5-5 and TRBJ1-1 gives the full variable domain: DAGVTQSPTHLIKTRGQQVTLRCSPISGHKSVSWYQQVLGQGPQFIFQYYEKEERGRGNFPDRFSARQFPNYSSELNVNALLLGDSALYLCASSLVAGGTEAFFGQGTRLTVV.

The rearrangement links TRBV25-1 to TRBJ2-5; D possibly corresponds to TRBD2 (7 bases). This CDR3 is built from 15 residues. Germline V gene lookup returns CDR1 MGHDK and CDR2 SYGVNS. V lost 3 bases, J lost 2 bases, and 13 bases lay in between. The CDR3 sequence is CASSDFAGAQETQYF. CDR3 nucleotide sequence: TGTGCCAGCAGTGATTTTGCGGGGGCTCAAGAGACCCAGTACTTC.

This clonotype was seen only a few times. The V and J genes are TRBV10-3 and TRBJ2-1; D remains ambiguous. The CDR3 is 12 residues long. The germline V gene encodes CDR1 ENHRY and CDR2 SYGVKD. V was cut by 6 bases and J by 6 bases, with 9 bases left in between. CDR3 sequence: CAISELRNEQFF. DNA of the CDR3: TGTGCCATCAGCGAGCTACGCAATGAGCAGTTCTTC.

This clonotype was detected ten times or more. The chain recombines TRBV5-6 with TRBJ2-5; D remains ambiguous. Trimming cost V 1 base and J 4 bases, with 5 bases left between them. The CDR3 spans 12 residues. In germline, CDR1 is SGHDT, CDR2 YYEEEE. This CDR3 is CASSLFTETQYF. In DNA form, the CDR3 reads TGTGCCAGCAGCTTGTTCACAGAGACCCAGTACTTC.

This clonotype was counted only a few times. The junction departs from the called germline gene at one end, perhaps through a read error. This chain uses TRBV5-1 with TRBJ1-4; the D is unclear. The CDR3 runs to 14 residues. Germline assignment: CDR1 SGHRS and CDR2 YFSETQ. CDR3 residues: CASTLDPVNEKLFF. DNA for the CDR3: TGCGCCAGCACCTTGGACCCAGTTAATGAAAAACTGTTTTTT.

The V call is TRBV12-3 or TRBV12-4, the J call TRBJ1-2; a possible D gene is TRBD1 (6 bases). With 4 bases removed from V and 12 bases from J, the gap between germline ends came to 24 bases. The CDR3 runs 15 residues. CDR3: CASSSGPGAPSEHTF. CDR3 in DNA: TGTGCCAGCAGTTCGGGGCCAGGGGCCCCCTCTGAGCACACCTTC.

The chain is built from TRBV5-4 and TRBJ2-6; no reliable D call. Germline V gene sequence: CDR1 SGHNT, CDR2 YYREEE (reference sequence). The CDR3 totals 14 residues. The ends were cut back, 5 bases at V and 2 bases at J, with 8 bases in the middle. The CDR3 DNA reads TGTGCCAGCAGATATGGACCTGGGGCCAACGTCCTGACTTTC. Amino acid sequence: CASRYGPGANVLTF.

This clonotype was recorded a few times. The rearrangement links TRBV9 to TRBJ2-3, with 7 bases that match TRBD1. Germline V lookup: CDR1 SGDLS, CDR2 YYNGEE. Trimming cost V 0 bases and J 4 bases; bases outside gene matches: 2. This CDR3 has 14 amino acids. CDR3 sequence: CASSVAQGADTQYF. CDR3 coding DNA: TGTGCCAGCAGCGTAGCTCAGGGGGCAGATACGCAGTATTTT. The complete variable domain, with remaining parts taken from reference TRBV9 and TRBJ2-3, reads DSGVTQTPKHLITATGQRVTLRCSPRSGDLSVYWYQQSLDQGLQFLIQYYNGEERAKGNILERFSAQQFPDLHSELNLSSLELGDSALYFCASSVAQGADTQYFGPGTRLTVL.

Concerning this clonotype itself: A much larger clonotype is one base distant, so this may be a read error. The chain employs TRBV28 and TRBJ2-1; TRBD1 matches 7 bases. The J segment lost 5 bases and the V segment lost 8 bases, leaving 12 bases of the junction unmatched. CDR1 is MDHEN and CDR2 is SYDVKM in the germline V gene. The CDR3 is 15 residues long. The CDR3 DNA sequence: TGTGCCAGCCATAAGACAGGGATTATGAACAATGAGCAGTTCTTC. Translated: CASHKTGIMNNEQFF.

Only a few counts were recorded for this clonotype. The genes are TRBV24-1 and TRBJ2-2; 9 bases line up with TRBD1. The V and J ends lost 3 bases and 7 bases, in that order; junction bases with no gene match: 5. The CDR3 runs to 15 residues. Germline V gene data show CDR1 as KGHDR and CDR2 as SFDVKD. DNA of the CDR3: TGTGCCACCAGTGATCCCGGGACAGGGAACGGGGAGCTGTTTTTT. Translation: CATSDPGTGNGELFF.

V usage is TRBV5-4 and J usage is TRBJ2-3, with D possibly being TRBD1 (6 bases). V gave up 2 bases and J gave up 4 bases, with 26 bases separating them. The CDR3 consists of 19 residues. The germline CDR1 and CDR2 sequences are SGHNT and YYREEE (reference sequence). In DNA, the CDR3 is TGTGCCAGCAGCTTTATGGGTGCCCTACACAGGGCTGGCGCAGATACGCAGTATTTT. Its protein product is CASSFMGALHRAGADTQYF.

The rearrangement links TRBV6-2 or TRBV6-3 to TRBJ2-6; D might be TRBD1 or TRBD2, each matching 6 bases. Trimming left V 6 bases short and J 4 bases short, with 13 bases between. Per the germline V gene, CDR1 is MNHEY and CDR2 is SVGEGT. This CDR3 spans 15 amino acids. The CDR3 loop is CASRPGGIGANVLTF. CDR3 sequence (DNA): TGTGCCAGCAGGCCCGGGGGCATAGGGGCCAACGTCCTGACTTTC.

This clonotype was picked up a small number of times. The chain couples TRBV28 to TRBJ1-6; D gene uncertain. V was trimmed by 3 bases and J by 9 bases, leaving 12 bases between them. The CDR3 is 14 amino acids. Germline V gives CDR1 MDHEN, CDR2 SYDVKM. The CDR3 sequence: CASSFGTPSSPLHF. DNA for the CDR3: TGTGCCAGCAGTTTCGGCACCCCTAGTTCACCCCTCCACTTT. The whole variable domain, filled in from reference TRBV28 and TRBJ1-6, reads DVKVTQSSRYLVKRTGEKVFLECVQDMDHENMFWYRQDPGLGLRLIYFSYDVKMKEKGDIPEGYSVSREKKERFSLILESASTNQTSMYLCASSFGTPSSPLHFGNGTRLTVT.